This note documents a single T cell receptor beta chain sequence. Its matching antigen is unknown. CDR3 size: 13 residues. Germline V gene data show CDR1 as SGDLS and CDR2 as YYNGEE. The V end was cut by 2 bases, the J end by 8 bases, with 11 bases between. The data were produced by immunoSEQ multiplex PCR, yet TCRdb's version contains in-frame clones alone and is incomplete. Of under 500,000 clones in the sample, 92% are singletons; the top ten hold over 1.5%. The sample is drawn from a study of Ad26.COV2.S vaccination and SARS-CoV-2 variants. Whole-study context: COV1001, an Ad26.COV2.S trial, supplied this vaccine-arm donor. Recipients of Ad26.COV2.S got it intramuscularly, once or twice 56 days apart.

Sample treatment: about 20 received Ad26.COV2.S at low or high dose, single or two shots; roughly five received placebo; per-sample allocation not given. Collection of the samples took place on day 63 after the first injection of vaccine or placebo. Within Boston, the person who donated was an adult of 18-55 years. General study findings and limits: Breadth of non-spike TCRs did not differ between vaccinees and placebo recipients.

The material sequenced was peripheral blood, taken in a trial of Ad26.COV2.S vaccine versus placebo. This sequence joins TRBV9 and TRBJ2-1; D unresolved. This TCR came from a person aged 18-60 years who received the Ad26.COV2.S COVID-19 vaccine or a placebo. In DNA, the CDR3 is TGTGCCAGCAGCGTGACCCCGGGTCATGAGCAGTTCTTC. Its translation is CASSVTPGHEQFF.